This TCR beta chain was sequenced during a study of T cells after yellow fever vaccination. Study context: Libraries from low-cell-number fractions were prepared with the SMART-Seq v4 Ultra Low Input RNA kit. Study-level findings and limits: Secondary responses were weaker yet peaked faster, day 5 versus 15. Detected again after the booster were most primary-vaccination clones, at 95% to 97% CD4 and about 89% CD8. Contamination by abundant bulk-population clonotypes could be present in FACS-sorted repertoires.

The germline CDR1 and CDR2 sequences are MNHEY and SMNVEV (reference sequence). V was clipped by 3 bases and J by 2 bases, with 16 bases between them. CDR3 size: 17 residues. There are many counts of this clonotype. The target antigen is unknown. TCRdb ran MiXCR on the 5' RACE reads and lists one entry per CDR3 protein. The table lists some 670,000 distinct CDR3 sequences, over 9% of them singletons. Here the sequenced sample was PBMCs, taken on the day of the yellow fever booster vaccination. V and J are TRBV27 and TRBJ2-2, with D perhaps TRBD1 or TRBD2 (5 bases each). The TCR comes from a man aged 30-40 years who received the YFV17D yellow fever vaccine. CDR3 residues: CASSFSTGRFNTGELFF. CDR3 bases: TGTGCCAGCAGTTTCTCCACGGGACGGTTCAACACCGGGGAGCTGTTTTTT.